Listed here are 8 T cell receptor beta chains from one sample, sequenced in a study of T-cell reconstitution after alpha-beta-depleted transplantation in children. Unique molecular identifiers were used in preparing the TCRbeta library. From the PCR reads, TCRdb called clonotypes with MiXCR, one entry per CDR3 protein. The sample carries about 540,000 distinct CDR3 sequences, about 18% recorded once. The sequences come from PBMCs from the stem cell graft donor, collected from the stem cell graft. These receptors came from a human donor who donated a stem cell graft to a child with acute lymphoblastic leukemia.

J is TRBJ2-2 and V is TRBV20-1; the match to TRBD2 covers 7 bases. The CDR3 is 14 amino acids. Germline trimming cut 3 bases from V and 4 bases from J; bases unmatched to any gene: 5. CDR1 and CDR2 from the germline V gene are DFQATT and SNEGSKA (reference sequence). CDR3 nucleotides: TGCAGTGCTAGGCGGACTAGTCGCACCGGGGAGCTGTTTTTT. Its translation: CSARRTSRTGELFF.

The chain couples TRBV11-1 to TRBJ1-1; D not resolved. V was clipped by 1 base and J by 7 bases, with 13 bases between them. This CDR3 has 14 amino acids. Germline V gene data show CDR1 as SGHAT and CDR2 as FQDESV (reference sequence). In DNA, the CDR3 is TGTGCCAGCAGCTTAGAAAATTTTGGCCGTGAAGCTTTCTTT. It codes for CASSLENFGREAFF.

The chain carries TRBV29-1 and TRBJ2-7; D may be TRBD2 (6 bases). The V end lost 3 bases, the J end lost 3 bases, and 15 bases lay between the germline ends. Germline V gives CDR1 SQVTM, CDR2 ANQGSEA. The CDR3 extends over 14 amino acids. The CDR3 DNA reads as TGCAGCGTTGACCTCCGGGACTCACACTACGAGCAGTACTTC. It is translated as CSVDLRDSHYEQYF.

At least ten counts were recorded for this clonotype. The J gene is TRBJ2-7, the V gene TRBV12-3 or TRBV12-4; 10 bases are shared with TRBD1. The CDR3 covers 14 residues. Unmatched junction bases numbered 7, after V lost 6 bases and J lost 5 bases. The DNA of the CDR3 is TGTGCCAGCAGCGCCCGGGACAGGGGACACGAGCAGTACTTC. Translating gives CASSARDRGHEQYF.

This clonotype has only a few counts. This chain connects TRBV20-1 to TRBJ1-5; D is possibly TRBD1 (6 bases). Germline V gene data show CDR1 as DFQATT and CDR2 as SNEGSKA (reference sequence). CDR3 length equals 14 residues. V lost 6 bases and J 1 base, leaving 13 bases between the germline ends. The CDR3 region has the DNA TGCAGTGCCGTTAAGGGGGGGAGCAATCAGCCCCAGCATTTT. It translates to CSAVKGGSNQPQHF.

Note on this clonotype: One end of the junction fails to match germline, which may point to a read error. The chain carries TRBV10-3 and TRBJ2-3; TRBD2 is a possible D gene (6 bases). This CDR3 spans 13 amino acids. The germline V gene has CDR1 ENHRY and CDR2 SYGVKD. CDR3 DNA sequence: TGTGCCATCAGCCGCGGGGCAGGAGATAAGCAGTATTTT. Amino acid sequence: CAISRGAGDKQYF.

This clonotype was counted between two and nine times. The chain carries TRBV5-1 and TRBJ1-2; TRBD1 agrees at 9 bases. Germline loops: CDR1 SGHRS, CDR2 YFSETQ. The CDR3 has 16 residues. The V segment lost 4 bases and the J segment 4 bases; nucleotides outside the gene matches: 11. DNA of the CDR3: TGCGCCAGCAGCGATGGGCGGGGACAGGGCCTCTATGGCTACACCTTC. It codes for CASSDGRGQGLYGYTF.

This clonotype was counted at least ten times. For the CDR3, the DNA is TGTGCCAGCAGCTATGGGACAGGGGGGCCATCCAACTACGAGCAGTACTTC. It is translated as CASSYGTGGPSNYEQYF. The chain has TRBV11-2 and TRBJ2-7, with 11 bases identical to TRBD1. The CDR3 sequence is 17 residues long. Germline V gives CDR1 SGHAT, CDR2 FQNNGV. V lost 4 bases and J lost 3; bases outside the gene matches: 11.